This TCR beta chain was sequenced in a study of shared clonotypes between healthy human individuals. Study-wide results and caveats: At large depth, rarefaction still showed sorted-subset sequencing to be incomplete.

As defined, naive CD8 cells were CD45RO-negative and positively selected for CCR7, with terminally differentiated effector memory CD45RA+ cells excluded. The donors were all Caucasian adults (living in Nashville, Tennessee). This CDR3 has 14 amino acids. V shed 4 bases and J shed 3 bases, with 14 bases lying between them. Per germline, CDR1 SGDLS and CDR2 YYNGEE. In the authors' methods: Without quality scores, immunoSEQ junctional reads could not be filtered like full-length reads. The table came from immunoSEQ multiplex PCR; TCRdb's copy has only in-frame clones and leaves some out. V, J and clone size were drawn from that table, and D and trimming were deduced from the DNA. The profile shows about 2.1 million clones, about 94% of them singletons. As regards this clone: Antigen: not known.

This sequence originates from a man aged 18 to 35 in good health. Some clones in this sample may be carry-over from other donors' samples. The sequenced material came from naive CD8+ T cells from PBMCs. The rearrangement uses TRBV9 and TRBJ2-7; D not certain. CDR3 sequence (DNA): TGTGCCAGCAGCCTCGAAGGCAGGTTCTACGAGCAGTACTTC. Translating gives CASSLEGRFYEQYF.